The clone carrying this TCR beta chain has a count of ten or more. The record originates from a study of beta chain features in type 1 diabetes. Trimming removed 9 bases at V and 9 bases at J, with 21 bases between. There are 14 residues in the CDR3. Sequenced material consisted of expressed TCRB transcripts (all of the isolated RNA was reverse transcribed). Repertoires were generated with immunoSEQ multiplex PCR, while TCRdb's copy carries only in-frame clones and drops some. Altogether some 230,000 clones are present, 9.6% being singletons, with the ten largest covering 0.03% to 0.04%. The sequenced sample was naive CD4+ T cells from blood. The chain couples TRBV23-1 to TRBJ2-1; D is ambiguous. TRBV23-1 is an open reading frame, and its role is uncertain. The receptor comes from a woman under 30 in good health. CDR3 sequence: CASPPRSKRGEQFF. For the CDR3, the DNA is TGCGCCAGTCCTCCCCGGTCCAAGCGTGGTGAGCAGTTCTTC.